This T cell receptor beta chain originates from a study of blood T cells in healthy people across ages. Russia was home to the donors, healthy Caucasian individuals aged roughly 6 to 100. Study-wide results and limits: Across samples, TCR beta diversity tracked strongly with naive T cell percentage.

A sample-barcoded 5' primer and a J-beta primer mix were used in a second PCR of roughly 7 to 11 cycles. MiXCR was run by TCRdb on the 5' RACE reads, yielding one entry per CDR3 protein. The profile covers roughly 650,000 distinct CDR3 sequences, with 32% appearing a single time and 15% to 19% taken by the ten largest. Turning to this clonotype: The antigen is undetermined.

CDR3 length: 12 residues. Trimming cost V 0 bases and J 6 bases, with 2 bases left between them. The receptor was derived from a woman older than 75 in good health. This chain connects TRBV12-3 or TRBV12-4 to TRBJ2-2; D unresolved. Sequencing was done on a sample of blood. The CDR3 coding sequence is TGTGCCAGCAGTTTAGCTGCCGGGGAGCTGTTTTTT. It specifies CASSLAAGELFF.